This paragraph covers one TCR beta chain sequence. The antigen remains undetermined. A single base separates this from a much larger clone, so it may be a read error. The sample is drawn from a study of blood T cells in healthy people across ages. Overall study results and limits: Diversity estimates drawn from one million T cells were deemed underestimates.

Germline CDR1 reads SGHDT; CDR2 reads YYEEEE. The CDR3 extends over 17 amino acids. For the second PCR, which ran for 7 to 11 cycles, a sample-barcoded 5' primer and a J-beta primer mix were used. Each CDR3 protein gets one entry after TCRdb re-called the 5' RACE reads with MiXCR. The table records approximately 800,000 distinct CDR3 sequences, roughly 35% of them present only once. Sequenced: blood. This chain links TRBV5-6 with TRBJ1-5; D possibly corresponds to TRBD2 (5 bases). The end of the DNA is better explained by TRBJ2-3, so the J call may be wrong. The TCR comes from a young man in good health. The CDR3, as DNA: TGTGCCAGCAGCTTGTTTCGGGGTCGCGATAGCAATCAGCCCCAGTATTTT. Translated: CASSLFRGRDSNQPQYF.